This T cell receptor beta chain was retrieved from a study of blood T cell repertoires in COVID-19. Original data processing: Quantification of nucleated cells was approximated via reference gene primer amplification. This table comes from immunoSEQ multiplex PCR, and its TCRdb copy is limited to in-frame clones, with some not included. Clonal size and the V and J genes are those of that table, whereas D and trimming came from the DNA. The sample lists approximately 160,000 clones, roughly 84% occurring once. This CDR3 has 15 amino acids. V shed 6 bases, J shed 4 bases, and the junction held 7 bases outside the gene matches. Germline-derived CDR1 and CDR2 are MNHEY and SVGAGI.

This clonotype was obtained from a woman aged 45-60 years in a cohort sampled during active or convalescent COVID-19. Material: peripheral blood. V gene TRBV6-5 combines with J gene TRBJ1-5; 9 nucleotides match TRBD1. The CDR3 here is CASSLTGTGNQPQHF. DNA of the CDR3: TGTGCCAGCAGCCTCACAGGGACAGGGAATCAGCCCCAGCATTTT.